Listed below are T cell receptor beta chains from one sample, sequenced in a study of T cell responses to AZD1222 COVID-19 vaccine. Clones were read by immunoSEQ multiplex PCR, and TCRdb kept only the in-frame ones, dropping some. The sample carries some 130,000 clones, roughly 90% recorded once. The sequencing here drew on peripheral blood, taken 28 days after the second AZD1222 dose. The receptors stem from an adult who received the AZD1222 COVID-19 vaccine. The conserved cysteine and the conserved F or W are not part of the CDR3 here.

v_gene: TRBV5-6; CDR3aa: ASSIRTSGSYEQY
v_gene: TRBV14; CDR3aa: ASSQDPGEQDNEQF
v_gene: TRBV19; CDR3aa: ASSVGQDYTEAF
v_gene: TRBV18; CDR3aa: ASSPPGGRLNTEAF
v_gene: TRBV5-1; CDR3aa: ASSQQGPPFSGNTIY
v_gene: TRBV3-1/TRBV3-2; CDR3aa: ASSQGVAGDQPQH
v_gene: TRBV12-3/TRBV12-4; CDR3aa: ASSWGGNQPQH
v_gene: TRBV2; CDR3aa: ASSGRTGAAETQY
v_gene: TRBV6-2/TRBV6-3; CDR3aa: ASSYGGWVSYEQY
v_gene: TRBV27; CDR3aa: ASSYGVESNQPQH
v_gene: TRBV10-1; CDR3aa: ASSEQIYTGELF
v_gene: TRBV19; CDR3aa: ASSIDGDNYGYT
v_gene: TRBV9; CDR3aa: ASSPRGNSYNEQF
v_gene: TRBV4-1; CDR3aa: ASSQEWPFELNNSPLH
v_gene: TRBV19; CDR3aa: ASNTGLTHYEQY
v_gene: TRBV5-1; CDR3aa: ASSHTDTGFYEQY
v_gene: TRBV11-3; CDR3aa: ASSFTDRGGTQY
v_gene: TRBV7-3; CDR3aa: ASSLGPSANSPLH
v_gene: TRBV7-2; CDR3aa: ASSLPPGGTDTQY
v_gene: TRBV11-2; CDR3aa: ASRRAPGQPQH
v_gene: TRBV18; CDR3aa: ASSPNGPSSGNTIY
v_gene: TRBV6-5; CDR3aa: ASSYDSLTPDTQY
v_gene: TRBV7-3; CDR3aa: ASSKETDYEQY
v_gene: TRBV6-5; CDR3aa: ASSYSGQEAF
v_gene: TRBV5-4; CDR3aa: ASSTTGANEKLF
v_gene: TRBV6-5; CDR3aa: ASSLRTGLYGYT
v_gene: TRBV6-2/TRBV6-3; CDR3aa: ASSPRDQNTGELF
v_gene: TRBV28; CDR3aa: ASNPPGANSPLH
v_gene: TRBV5-1; CDR3aa: ASSLGGQETQY
v_gene: TRBV24-1; CDR3aa: ATADRTYEQY
v_gene: TRBV5-1; CDR3aa: ASRQGSAYEQY
v_gene: TRBV12-3/TRBV12-4; CDR3aa: ASSLRDTEAF
v_gene: TRBV6-2/TRBV6-3; CDR3aa: ASSYPGQGALSKNIQY
v_gene: TRBV13; CDR3aa: ASSLVGSGANVLT
v_gene: TRBV7-9; CDR3aa: ASSLEPEPQH
v_gene: TRBV28; CDR3aa: ASRSAGTTSYEQY
v_gene: TRBV7-8; CDR3aa: ASSSGPTGRELF
v_gene: TRBV30; CDR3aa: AWSVIRYTEAF
v_gene: TRBV4-1; CDR3aa: ASSQTGPGNTIY
v_gene: TRBV18; CDR3aa: ASSLRTDTGELF
v_gene: TRBV10-2; CDR3aa: ASRQGDNEQF
v_gene: TRBV20-1; CDR3aa: SASSVLGTGELF